This T cell receptor (beta chain) was recovered during a study of CD8 T cells in ankylosing spondylitis. The CDR3 runs to 12 residues. CDR1 is GTSNPN, CDR2 SVGIG, per germline (reference sequence). V was shortened by 0 bases and J by 8 bases, with 8 bases between the two germline ends. Study-wide points: One TCR beta motif, made up of about 8 highly homologous variants, appeared characteristic of ankylosing spondylitis blood. A subset of motif variants has previously been described in the synovial fluid and blood of reactive arthritis.

TCRdb ran MiXCR on the 5' RACE reads and lists one entry per CDR3 protein. Altogether about 110,000 distinct CDR3 sequences are present, 24% being singletons, with the ten largest covering over 9%. In its sample, this clonotype was seen a few times. Its antigen is as yet unknown. The sequencing sample was made of synovial fluid, either unsorted or a sorted T cell fraction (not recorded which). V gene TRBV30 combines with J gene TRBJ2-4; D may correspond to TRBD1 or TRBD2 (5 bases each). This receptor was obtained from a male donor with ankylosing spondylitis. CDR3 DNA: TGTGCCTGGAGTGTACTGGGGGACATTCAGTACTTC. This translates into CAWSVLGDIQYF.